This T cell receptor (beta chain) was sequenced for a study of T cell repertoires in cytomegalovirus infection. From germline, CDR1 is SEHNR and CDR2 FQNEAQ (reference sequence). The length of the CDR3 is 11 residues. Trimming removed 5 bases at V and 8 bases at J, with 9 bases between. One entry per CDR3 protein, called by TCRdb with MiXCR from the reads. The sample includes roughly 860,000 distinct CDR3 sequences, 30% to 35% seen only once; the top ten take 9.5% to 15%. This clonotype was recorded many times. The target antigen is unknown. This material consisted of cultured CD8+ T cells from PBMCs, taken from culture after CMV antigen stimulation. This TCR was recovered from a human donor in good health (CMV status not recorded). Some clones in this sample may be carry-over from other donors' samples. The chain employs TRBV7-9 and TRBJ1-2; TRBD1 is a possible D gene (6 bases). The CDR3 region is CASSGQQGYTF. CDR3 DNA: TGTGCCAGCAGCGGACAGCAGGGCTACACCTTC.